These T cell receptor beta chains were read from a single sample in a study of blood T cell repertoires in COVID-19. The method was immunoSEQ multiplex PCR; TCRdb's version includes in-frame clones alone and lacks a portion of them. The sample holds 190,000 or so clones, approximately 81% seen once. Source material: PBMCs or T cells enriched from blood (not recorded which). Source of these receptors: a man aged 40-50 years who had recovered from COVID-19. Both conserved end residues are part of each CDR3. Each record gives: D gene, clone size, J gene, V gene, CDR3 protein, CDR3 DNA. A D gene is named only where the DNA matches it firmly. Clone sizes are given selectively: once, few, many, or a class where the clone is expanded.

>TRBD1|NA|TRBJ2-2|TRBV11-3
CASSLSDRGELFF
TGTGCCAGCAGCTTATCGGACAGGGGGGAGCTGTTTTTT
>TRBD2|NA|TRBJ2-7|TRBV2
CASSARGRTSGRMGEQYF
TGTGCCAGCAGTGCTAGGGGAAGGACTAGCGGGAGAATGGGGGAGCAGTACTTC
>NA|NA|TRBJ1-5|TRBV18
CASSEGVEVSWPQHF
TGTGCCAGCTCTGAGGGGGTAGAAGTTTCGTGGCCCCAGCATTTT
>NA|once|TRBJ2-7|TRBV7-2
CASSSRQATYEQYF
TGTGCCAGCAGCTCCCGACAGGCGACCTACGAGCAGTACTTC
>TRBD2|many|TRBJ2-7|TRBV3-1/TRBV3-2
CASSQAAGGTSQQYF
TGTGCCAGCAGCCAAGCTGCGGGAGGGACCTCCCAGCAGTACTTC
>NA|NA|TRBJ1-1|TRBV3-1/TRBV3-2
CASSQDYGEMNTEAFF
TGTGCCAGCAGCCAAGATTACGGAGAAATGAACACTGAAGCTTTCTTT
>TRBD2|NA|TRBJ2-1|TRBV3-1/TRBV3-2
CASSQDTREGSYNEQFF
TGTGCCAGCAGCCAAGATACCCGGGAGGGTTCCTACAATGAGCAGTTCTTC
>NA|NA|TRBJ2-1|TRBV2
CASSFSSSPYNEQFF
TGTGCCAGCAGCTTTAGCAGTAGCCCCTACAATGAGCAGTTCTTC
>TRBD2|NA|TRBJ2-7|TRBV19
CASSKREASYEQYF
TGTGCCAGTAGTAAGCGGGAGGCCTCCTACGAGCAGTACTTC
>TRBD1|NA|TRBJ1-2|TRBV7-9
CASSLPQGAYYGYTF
TGTGCCAGCAGCCTCCCACAGGGGGCTTACTATGGCTACACCTTC
>TRBD2|NA|TRBJ2-3|TRBV10-3
CAISVAGGTDTQYF
TGTGCCATCAGTGTAGCGGGGGGCACAGATACGCAGTATTTT
>NA|NA|TRBJ2-2|TRBV9
CASSPTTTGELFF
TGTGCCAGCAGCCCCACAACCACCGGGGAGCTGTTTTTT
>NA|once|TRBJ2-1|TRBV28
CASGGTRNEQFF
TGTGCCAGCGGGGGGACTCGAAATGAGCAGTTCTTC
>NA|NA|TRBJ1-6|TRBV19
CASSHPPGNSPLHF
TGTGCCAGTAGTCACCCCCCAGGCAATTCACCCCTCCACTTT
>TRBD1|NA|TRBJ1-1|TRBV24-1
CATSDWVRGYTEAFF
TGTGCCACCAGTGATTGGGTCAGGGGGTACACTGAAGCTTTCTTT
>NA|NA|TRBJ1-4|TRBV6-6
CASEGGGEKLFF
TGTGCCAGCGAAGGGGGGGGTGAAAAACTGTTTTTT
>NA|NA|TRBJ1-6|TRBV7-3
CASSLDSPPSPLHF
TGTGCCAGCAGCCTGGACAGCCCGCCTTCACCCCTCCACTTT
>NA|once|TRBJ1-2|TRBV12-3/TRBV12-4
CASRSTGTGGYTF
TGTGCCAGCAGGTCAACAGGGACGGGGGGCTACACCTTC
>TRBD1|NA|TRBJ2-5|TRBV25-1
CASSPGTGGFRETQYF
TGTGCCAGCAGCCCAGGGACAGGGGGCTTCAGGGAGACCCAGTACTTC
>TRBD2|NA|TRBJ2-7|TRBV12-3/TRBV12-4
CASSYGTSGEQYF
TGTGCCAGCAGTTACGGGACTAGCGGGGAGCAGTACTTC
>TRBD2|NA|TRBJ2-7|TRBV7-7
CASSRGLAESYEQYF
TGTGCTAGCAGCCGTGGACTAGCGGAGTCCTACGAGCAGTACTTC
>TRBD1|NA|TRBJ2-1|TRBV20-1
CSGDSSFF
TGCTCCGGGGACAGTTCCTTCTTC
>NA|NA|TRBJ1-1|TRBV19
CASSNTPNTEAFF
TGTGCCAGTAGTAACACACCTAACACTGAAGCTTTCTTT
>NA|once|TRBJ2-7|TRBV18
CASSPSRAAYEQYF
TGTGCCAGCTCACCAAGCCGAGCCGCCTACGAGCAGTACTTC
>NA|NA|TRBJ1-2|TRBV20-1
CSANVPRGYTF
TGCAGTGCTAATGTTCCTCGGGGCTACACCTTC
>TRBD2|NA|TRBJ2-1|TRBV6-4
CASSDSTSGHNEQFF
TGTGCCAGCAGTGACTCGACTAGCGGGCACAATGAGCAGTTCTTC
>TRBD2|few|TRBJ2-7|TRBV12-3/TRBV12-4
CASSTILAGGQYF
TGTGCCAGCAGTACAATACTAGCGGGAGGGCAGTACTTC
>NA|NA|TRBJ1-4|TRBV14
CASSQDAYLGEKLFF
TGTGCCAGCAGCCAAGACGCGTATCTCGGTGAAAAACTGTTTTTT
>NA|NA|TRBJ2-7|TRBV15
CATSREGSPYEQYF
TGTGCCACCAGCAGAGAGGGCAGCCCCTACGAGCAGTACTTC
>NA|NA|TRBJ1-3|TRBV19
CASRQDLSSGNTIYF
TGTGCCAGCCGCCAGGACTTGAGCTCTGGAAACACCATATATTTT
>NA|NA|TRBJ2-7|TRBV15
CATSRDISYEQYF
TGTGCCACCAGCCGGGACATCTCCTACGAGCAGTACTTC
>NA|NA|TRBJ1-3|TRBV15
CATSRDRGPGNTIYF
TGTGCCACCAGCAGAGACAGGGGACCTGGAAACACCATATATTTT
>NA|NA|TRBJ1-2|TRBV7-2
CASSLDTYYGYTF
TGTGCCAGCAGCTTGGACACATACTATGGCTACACCTTC
>TRBD1|NA|TRBJ2-5|TRBV2
CASSGNRGSQETQYF
TGTGCCAGCAGCGGTAACAGGGGGTCCCAAGAGACCCAGTACTTC
>NA|NA|TRBJ1-1|TRBV6-6
CASRVQGKNTEAFF
TGTGCCAGCAGAGTCCAGGGGAAGAACACTGAAGCTTTCTTT
>NA|NA|TRBJ2-7|TRBV7-6
CASSLYFEQYF
TGTGCCAGCAGCTTATATTTTGAGCAGTACTTC
>TRBD2|NA|TRBJ2-7|TRBV5-1
CASSIGTSGASYEQYF
TGCGCCAGCAGTATTGGGACTAGCGGGGCCTCCTACGAGCAGTACTTC
>NA|once|TRBJ1-6|TRBV4-2
CASSQDIRDPGSPLHF
TGTGCCAGCAGCCAAGATATCAGGGATCCTGGTTCACCCCTCCACTTT
>NA|NA|TRBJ1-1|TRBV7-9
CASSLGRNTEAFF
TGTGCCAGCAGCTTAGGGAGAAACACTGAAGCTTTCTTT
>NA|NA|TRBJ2-3|TRBV27
CASSLAEGTDTQYF
TGTGCCAGCAGTTTAGCGGAGGGCACAGATACGCAGTATTTT
>NA|NA|TRBJ1-2|TRBV29-1
CSVLSGLTGGYTF
TGCAGCGTGCTATCGGGACTAACCGGAGGCTACACCTTC
>NA|NA|TRBJ1-1|TRBV4-3
CASSQELIGGLSGTEAFF
TGCGCCAGCAGCCAAGAACTCATAGGCGGGCTCTCGGGCACTGAAGCTTTCTTT
>NA|NA|TRBJ2-7|TRBV7-9
CASSLPDSSYEQYF
TGTGCCAGCAGCTTACCCGACAGTTCCTACGAGCAGTACTTC
>TRBD2|NA|TRBJ2-1|TRBV19
CASSRDYRNEQFF
TGTGCCAGTAGTCGGGACTACCGGAATGAGCAGTTCTTC
>NA|NA|TRBJ2-2|TRBV7-8
CASSLVSVVDTGELFF
TGTGCCAGCAGCTTAGTATCGGTTGTGGACACCGGGGAGCTGTTTTTT
>NA|NA|TRBJ2-1|TRBV7-8
CASSPRRAWNEQFF
TGTGCCAGCAGCCCCCGGAGGGCGTGGAATGAGCAGTTCTTC
>TRBD2|NA|TRBJ2-7|TRBV5-1
CASRVAGAYEQYF
TGCGCCAGCAGGGTAGCGGGGGCCTACGAGCAGTACTTC
>TRBD2|NA|TRBJ2-2|TRBV4-1
CASSQRTSGNTGELFF
TGCGCCAGCAGCCAAAGGACTAGCGGGAACACCGGGGAGCTGTTTTTT
>NA|NA|TRBJ2-5|TRBV10-2
CASGGRETQYF
TGCGCCAGCGGGGGGAGGGAGACCCAGTACTTC
>TRBD1|NA|TRBJ1-1|TRBV2
CASSPRGPLGAFF
TGTGCCAGCAGCCCAAGGGGGCCGTTAGGGGCTTTCTTT